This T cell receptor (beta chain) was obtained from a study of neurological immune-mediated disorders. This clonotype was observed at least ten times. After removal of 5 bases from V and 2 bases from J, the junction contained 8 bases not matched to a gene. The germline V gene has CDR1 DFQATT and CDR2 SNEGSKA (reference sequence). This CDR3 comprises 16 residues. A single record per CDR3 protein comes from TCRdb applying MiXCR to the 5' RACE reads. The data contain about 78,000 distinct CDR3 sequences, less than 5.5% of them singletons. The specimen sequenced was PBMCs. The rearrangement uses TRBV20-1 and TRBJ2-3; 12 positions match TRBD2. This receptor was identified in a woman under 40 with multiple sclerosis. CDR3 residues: CSARTSGGTTTDTQYF. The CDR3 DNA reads TGCAGTGCTCGAACTAGCGGGGGGACCACCACAGATACGCAGTATTTT.